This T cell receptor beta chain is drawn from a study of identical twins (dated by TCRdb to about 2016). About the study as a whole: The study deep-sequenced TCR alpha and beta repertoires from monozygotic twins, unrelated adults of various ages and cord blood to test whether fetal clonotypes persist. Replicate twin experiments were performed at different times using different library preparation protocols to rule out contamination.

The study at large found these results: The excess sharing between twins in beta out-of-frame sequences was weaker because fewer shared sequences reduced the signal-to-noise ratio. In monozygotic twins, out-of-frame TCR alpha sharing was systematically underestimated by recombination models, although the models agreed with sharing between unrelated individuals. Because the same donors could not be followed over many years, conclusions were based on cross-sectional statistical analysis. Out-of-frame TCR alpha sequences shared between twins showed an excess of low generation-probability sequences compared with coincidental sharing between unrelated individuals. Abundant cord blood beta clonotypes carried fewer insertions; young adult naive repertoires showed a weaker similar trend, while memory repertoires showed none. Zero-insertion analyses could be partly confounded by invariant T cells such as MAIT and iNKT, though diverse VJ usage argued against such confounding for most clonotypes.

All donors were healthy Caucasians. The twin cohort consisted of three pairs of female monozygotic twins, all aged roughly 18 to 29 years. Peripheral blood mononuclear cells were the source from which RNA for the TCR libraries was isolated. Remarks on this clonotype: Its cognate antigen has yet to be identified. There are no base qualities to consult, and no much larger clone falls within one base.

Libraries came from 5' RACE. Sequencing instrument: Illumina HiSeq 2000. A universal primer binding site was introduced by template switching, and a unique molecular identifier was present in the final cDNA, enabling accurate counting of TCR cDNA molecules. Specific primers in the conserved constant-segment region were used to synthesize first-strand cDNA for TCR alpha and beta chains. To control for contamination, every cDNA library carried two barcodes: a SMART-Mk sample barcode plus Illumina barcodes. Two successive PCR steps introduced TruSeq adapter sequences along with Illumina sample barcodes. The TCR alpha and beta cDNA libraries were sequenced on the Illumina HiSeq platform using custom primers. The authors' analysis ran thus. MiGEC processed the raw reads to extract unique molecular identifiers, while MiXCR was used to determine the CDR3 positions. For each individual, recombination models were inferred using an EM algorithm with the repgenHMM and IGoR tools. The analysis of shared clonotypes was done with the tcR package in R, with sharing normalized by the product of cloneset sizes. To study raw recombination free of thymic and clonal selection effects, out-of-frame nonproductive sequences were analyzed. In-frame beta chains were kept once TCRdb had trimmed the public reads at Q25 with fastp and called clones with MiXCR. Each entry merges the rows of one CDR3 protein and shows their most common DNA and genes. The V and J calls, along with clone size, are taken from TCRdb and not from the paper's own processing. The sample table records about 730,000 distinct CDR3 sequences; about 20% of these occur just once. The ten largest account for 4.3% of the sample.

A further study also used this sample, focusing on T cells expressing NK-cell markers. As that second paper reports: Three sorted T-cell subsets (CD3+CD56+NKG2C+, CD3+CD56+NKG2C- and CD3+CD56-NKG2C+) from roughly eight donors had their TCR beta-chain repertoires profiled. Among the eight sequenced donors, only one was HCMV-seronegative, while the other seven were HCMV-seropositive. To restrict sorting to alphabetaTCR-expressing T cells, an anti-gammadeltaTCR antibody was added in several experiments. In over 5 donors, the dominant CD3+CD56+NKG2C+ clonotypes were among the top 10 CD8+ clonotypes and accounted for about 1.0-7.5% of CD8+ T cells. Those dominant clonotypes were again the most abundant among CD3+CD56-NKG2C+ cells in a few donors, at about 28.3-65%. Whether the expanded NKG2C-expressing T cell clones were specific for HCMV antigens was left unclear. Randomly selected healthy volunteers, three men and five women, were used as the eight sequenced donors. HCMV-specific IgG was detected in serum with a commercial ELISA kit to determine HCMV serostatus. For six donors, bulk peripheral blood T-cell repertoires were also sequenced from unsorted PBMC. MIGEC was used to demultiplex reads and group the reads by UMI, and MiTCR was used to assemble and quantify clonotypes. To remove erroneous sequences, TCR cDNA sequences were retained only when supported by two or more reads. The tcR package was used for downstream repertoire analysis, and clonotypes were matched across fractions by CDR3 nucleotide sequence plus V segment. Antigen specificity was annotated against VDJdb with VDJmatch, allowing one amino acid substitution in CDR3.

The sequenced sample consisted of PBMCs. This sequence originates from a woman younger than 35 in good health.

CDR3 protein: CASRGVGGDEQFF. The sequenced DNA is TGTGCCAGCAGGGGGGTAGGAGGAGATGAGCAGTTCTTC. The chain employs TRBV12-3 or TRBV12-4 and TRBJ2-1; the D match is possibly TRBD1 or TRBD2, with 5 bases aligned in each. V drops 6 bases and J drops 8 bases, leaving 14 bases in between. The CDR3 holds 13 amino acids from the cysteine to the phenylalanine. Of all the DNA, just the CDR3 is kept, 39 bases in frame from base 1.